Following are 28 T cell receptor beta chains from one sample sequenced in a study of blood T cell repertoires in COVID-19. Sequencing used immunoSEQ multiplex PCR; TCRdb keeps in-frame clones, though not all of them. The sample has over 600,000 clones, 90% seen once. Source material: peripheral blood. These receptors were taken from a woman under 30 with acute or convalescent COVID-19.

This chain links TRBV6-5 with TRBJ2-1; TRBD2 matches at 7 bases. Unmatched junction bases numbered 6, after V lost 6 bases and J lost 1 base. The length of the CDR3 is 15 residues. CDR1 is MNHEY, CDR2 SVGAGI, per germline. The CDR3 nucleotides read TGTGCCAGCAGACCCCAGCGGGGATCCTACAATGAGCAGTTCTTC. Protein product: CASRPQRGSYNEQFF.

This clone was counted only a few times. The rearrangement joins TRBV4-3 to TRBJ2-2, with a tentative D call TRBD1 (5 bases). This CDR3 comprises 16 residues. Germline lookup yields CDR1 LGHNA and CDR2 YSLEER. V lost 1 base and J lost 3, with 12 bases in between. CDR3 sequence (DNA): TGCGCCAGCAGCCAAGGGGGCGACCGACACACCGGGGAGCTGTTTTTT. It specifies CASSQGGDRHTGELFF.

This clone occurred once. V and J are TRBV9 and TRBJ2-1, with 10 positions matching TRBD2. V gave up 0 bases and J gave up 6 bases; unmatched junction bases: 9. Germline V gene lookup returns CDR1 SGDLS and CDR2 YYNGEE. The CDR3 covers 17 residues. Here the CDR3 reads CASSVGPSGGAGNEQFF. CDR3 sequence (DNA): TGTGCCAGCAGCGTAGGTCCCAGCGGGGGGGCGGGCAATGAGCAGTTCTTC.

The V and J genes are TRBV5-6 and TRBJ2-7; a weak D match, TRBD2 (6 bases). The V gene's germline CDR1 is SGHDT and CDR2 YYEEEE. The CDR3 is made up of 16 amino acids. V was pared by 0 bases and J by 4 bases, with 17 bases between. CDR3 sequence: CASSLGRDVPRYEQYF. CDR3 in DNA: TGTGCCAGCAGCTTGGGGCGGGACGTACCTCGGTACGAGCAGTACTTC.

As DNA, the CDR3 is TGTGCCAGCAGGGACAGGTTTGCCTATAATTCACCCCTCCACTTT. This gives the protein CASRDRFAYNSPLHF. The chain uses TRBV27 and TRBJ1-6; 7 bases agree with TRBD1. The CDR3 length is 15 residues. V was clipped by 6 bases and J by 2 bases; unmatched bases: 4. Germline assignment: CDR1 MNHEY and CDR2 SMNVEV (reference sequence).

The V and J genes are TRBV4-1 and TRBJ1-1; D not certain. The V end was cut by 1 base, the J end by 1 base, with 16 bases between. The CDR3 extends over 17 amino acids. Germline V gene data show CDR1 as MGHRA and CDR2 as YSYEKL. In DNA, the CDR3 is TGCGCCAGCAGCCAAGGTTGGGCTCGAGAAAGGAACACTGAAGCTTTCTTT. It yields the protein CASSQGWARERNTEAFF.

The CDR3 DNA reads as TGTGCCAGCAGGTCCTCCCAGGACTCTGGAAACACCATATATTTT. Translated, it gives CASRSSQDSGNTIYF. The gene calls are TRBV6-6 and TRBJ1-3; D unresolved. This CDR3 has 15 amino acids. The germline V gene encodes CDR1 MNHNY and CDR2 SVGAGI (reference sequence). V was cut by 6 bases and J by 0 bases, with 12 bases left in between.

The chain couples TRBV19 to TRBJ1-2; D might be TRBD1 (6 bases). In germline, CDR1 is LNHDA, CDR2 SQIVND (reference sequence). The length of the CDR3 is 14 residues. V was trimmed by 4 bases and J by 4 bases, leaving 13 bases between them. The CDR3 bases are TGTGCCAGTAGTACCGGGACAAAGCCCTATGGCTACACCTTC. Protein product: CASSTGTKPYGYTF.

The chain combines TRBV14 with TRBJ1-1, with 8 bases lining up with TRBD1. The germline CDR1 and CDR2 sequences are SGHDN and FVKESK. This CDR3 has 13 amino acids. Unmatched junction bases numbered 3, after V lost 5 bases and J lost 4 bases. This CDR3 reads CASSTQGVTEAFF. The CDR3 nucleotides read TGTGCCAGCAGCACACAGGGGGTCACTGAAGCTTTCTTT.

In DNA form, the CDR3 reads TGCGCCAGCAGCTCGGGACAGGGGAAGACAGATACGCAGTATTTT. Encoded protein: CASSSGQGKTDTQYF. The V call is TRBV5-1, the J call TRBJ2-3; 10 bases are shared with TRBD1. V was pared by 3 bases and J by 3 bases, with 4 bases of the junction left unmatched. The germline V gene has CDR1 SGHRS and CDR2 YFSETQ. The CDR3 is 15 amino acids.

The chain recombines TRBV9 with TRBJ1-3, with no clear D. Trimming shortened V by 1 base and J by 0 bases, and 5 bases separated the two germline ends. The germline V gene encodes CDR1 SGDLS and CDR2 YYNGEE. CDR3 length: 14 residues. This chain's CDR3 is CASSVSDSGNTIYF. Written as DNA, the CDR3 is TGTGCCAGCAGCGTATCAGACTCTGGAAACACCATATATTTT.

The J gene is TRBJ1-2, the V gene TRBV3-1 (or the pseudogene TRBV3-2); 7 nucleotides align to TRBD1. V trimming: 1 base; J trimming: 3 bases; junction bases outside the gene matches: 5. Germline CDR1 LGHDT, CDR2 YNNKEL (reference sequence). The CDR3 spans 15 residues. The CDR3 DNA reads as TGTGCCAGCAGCCAAGGCGCCCAGGGGGACTATGGCTACACCTTC. Translated, it gives CASSQGAQGDYGYTF.

This clone was recorded only once. DNA for the CDR3: TGCGCCAGCAGCTTGGAGGGGGGGCGCACAGATACGCAGTATTTT. As protein: CASSLEGGRTDTQYF. The chain combines TRBV5-1 with TRBJ2-3; weak D call: TRBD2 (7 bases). Germline V lookup: CDR1 SGHRS, CDR2 YFSETQ. The CDR3 length is 15 residues. V dropped 0 bases and J dropped 1 base, with 9 bases sitting between them.

The rearrangement uses TRBV6-5 and TRBJ2-3; tentative D call: TRBD1 (6 bases). The germline V gene has CDR1 MNHEY and CDR2 SVGAGI. The CDR3 extends over 14 amino acids. V dropped 6 bases and J dropped 8 bases, with 18 bases sitting between them. The chain's CDR3 is CASRPGHISFTQYF. CDR3 DNA sequence: TGTGCCAGCAGACCGGGACACATTTCCTTTACGCAGTATTTT.

V and J are TRBV25-1 and TRBJ2-5, with D maybe TRBD1 (5 bases). The ends were cut back, 6 bases at V and 5 bases at J, with 19 bases in the middle. Per the germline V gene, CDR1 is MGHDK and CDR2 is SYGVNS. The CDR3 consists of 15 residues. The CDR3 loop reads CASSFDAGQTETQYF. The CDR3 DNA sequence: TGTGCCAGCAGCTTTGATGCAGGACAAACGGAGACCCAGTACTTC.

V gene TRBV5-6 combines with J gene TRBJ1-2; 9 bases match TRBD1. This CDR3 has 15 residues. The germline V gene encodes CDR1 SGHDT and CDR2 YYEEEE. V lost 0 bases and J lost 4; bases outside the gene matches: 4. In DNA, the CDR3 is TGTGCCAGCAGCTTGGTTGGGGACAGGGTCTATGGCTACACCTTC. Amino acids: CASSLVGDRVYGYTF.

This chain links TRBV4-2 with TRBJ2-3; D not certain. CDR3 length: 14 residues. Germline V gene sequence: CDR1 LGHNA, CDR2 YNFKEQ. Trimming removed 4 bases at V and 1 base at J, with 9 bases between. For the CDR3, the DNA is TGTGCCAGCAGCCTAAGAGTGGGCACAGATACGCAGTATTTT. Protein sequence: CASSLRVGTDTQYF.

The chain combines TRBV20-1 with TRBJ1-1; perhaps TRBD1 as D (6 bases). Germline V lookup: CDR1 DFQATT, CDR2 SNEGSKA (reference sequence). The V gene lost 3 bases and the J gene lost 3 bases, with 23 bases spanning the gap. CDR3 size: 17 residues. The CDR3 loop is CSASAGGGGGHDTEAFF. CDR3 coding DNA: TGCAGTGCTAGTGCCGGCGGCGGTGGGGGCCACGACACTGAAGCTTTCTTT.

The chain employs TRBV4-2 and TRBJ1-2; no clear D gene. CDR3 length: 15 amino acids. Germline-derived CDR1 and CDR2 are LGHNA and YNFKEQ. V dropped 0 bases and J dropped 8 bases, with 16 bases sitting between them. The CDR3 DNA sequence: TGTGCCAGCAGCCAAGAGGCCCCGAGGGTGCAAGGCTACACCTTC. This gives the protein CASSQEAPRVQGYTF.

The rearrangement joins TRBV19 to TRBJ1-1, with D possibly being TRBD1 (6 bases). This CDR3 spans 15 amino acids. The germline gives CDR1 LNHDA, CDR2 SQIVND (reference sequence). V lost 4 bases to trimming and J lost 2 bases, with 14 bases between them. CDR3 sequence: CASSTSGVRNTEAFF. As DNA, the CDR3 is TGTGCCAGTAGTACATCAGGGGTTCGAAACACTGAAGCTTTCTTT. Combining the CDR3 with reference TRBV19 and TRBJ1-1 gives the whole variable domain DGGITQSPKYLFRKEGQNVTLSCEQNLNHDAMYWYRQDPGQGLRLIYYSQIVNDFQKGDIAEGYSVSREKKESFPLTVTSAQKNPTAFYLCASSTSGVRNTEAFFGQGTRLTVV.

The chain carries TRBV3-1 (or the pseudogene TRBV3-2) and TRBJ1-1, with 8 bases fitting TRBD1. Germline loops: CDR1 LGHDT, CDR2 YNNKEL (reference sequence). V lost 2 bases and J lost 6; bases outside the gene matches: 8. The CDR3 totals 15 residues. CDR3 in amino acids: CASSQSDREGAEAFF. DNA of the CDR3: TGTGCCAGCAGCCAATCGGACAGGGAGGGGGCTGAAGCTTTCTTT.

This chain connects TRBV28 to TRBJ1-2; TRBD1 matches at 7 bases. The CDR3 sequence is 17 residues long. The germline gives CDR1 MDHEN, CDR2 SYDVKM. V shed 3 bases and J 8 bases; nucleotides not matched to a gene: 18. The CDR3 DNA reads as TGTGCCAGCAGTTTCCTGTGGGGAAGACAGGGATTGGGCGGCTACACCTTC. It translates to CASSFLWGRQGLGGYTF.

The gene calls are TRBV5-4 and TRBJ1-1; possible D gene TRBD1, 5 bases. The V end lost 3 bases, the J end lost 1 base, and 16 bases lay between the germline ends. Germline CDR1 is SGHNT and CDR2 is YYREEE (reference sequence). CDR3 length equals 16 residues. The CDR3 DNA reads as TGTGCCAGCAGCTGGGGCCCTGTAACAGCGAACACTGAAGCTTTCTTT. This encodes CASSWGPVTANTEAFF.

The chain employs TRBV19 and TRBJ1-4; no firm D call. In germline, CDR1 is LNHDA, CDR2 SQIVND (reference sequence). The CDR3 is 15 amino acids. Trimming took off 4 bases at V and 2 bases at J, with 11 bases between the two ends. The CDR3 region has the DNA TGTGCCAGTAGTAAAAGCGGAACCACTAATGAAAAACTGTTTTTT. Its translation is CASSKSGTTNEKLFF.

The count of this clone is one. This chain joins TRBV7-6 and TRBJ2-1; 14 bases fit TRBD2. Losses at the gene ends were 5 bases for V and 3 bases for J; bases not matched to a gene: 6. CDR3 size: 17 residues. CDR1 SGHVS and CDR2 FNYEAQ come from the germline V gene. DNA of the CDR3: TGTGCCAGCAGCGCCGGGACTAGCGGGGGTTTCTACAATGAGCAGTTCTTC. Its translation is CASSAGTSGGFYNEQFF.

This chain joins TRBV9 and TRBJ2-7, with 8 bases identical to TRBD2. The V gene's germline CDR1 is SGDLS and CDR2 YYNGEE. This CDR3 region has 15 residues. The V segment lost 0 bases and the J segment 4 bases; nucleotides outside the gene matches: 6. The CDR3 loop is CASSVGAGDPYEQYF. Written as DNA, the CDR3 is TGTGCCAGCAGCGTAGGAGCGGGGGACCCATACGAGCAGTACTTC.

This clone is a singleton in its sample. This chain joins TRBV18 and TRBJ1-1; possible D gene TRBD1, 6 bases. The germline V gene encodes CDR1 KGHSH and CDR2 LQKENI. V gave up 3 bases and J gave up 1 base, with 15 bases separating them. This CDR3 region has 16 residues. CDR3 loop: CASSPWGGESNTEAFF. CDR3 DNA sequence: TGTGCCAGCTCACCTTGGGGGGGCGAGTCGAACACTGAAGCTTTCTTT.

The chain combines TRBV5-1 with TRBJ1-4; TRBD1 is a possible D gene (6 bases). This CDR3 region has 19 residues. V was shortened by 0 bases and J by 2 bases, with 20 bases between the two germline ends. Germline CDR1 reads SGHRS; CDR2 reads YFSETQ. The CDR3 DNA sequence: TGCGCCAGCAGCTTGGGGACGCGGGGGGCCCACGCGACTAATGAAAAACTGTTTTTT. Its translation: CASSLGTRGAHATNEKLFF. Combining the CDR3 with reference TRBV5-1 and TRBJ1-4 gives the whole variable domain KAGVTQTPRYLIKTRGQQVTLSCSPISGHRSVSWYQQTPGQGLQFLFEYFSETQRNKGNFPGRFSGRQFSNSRSEMNVSTLELGDSALYLCASSLGTRGAHATNEKLFFGSGTQLSVL.